Detailed here is one TCR beta chain. Profiling relied on immunoSEQ multiplex PCR, and the TCRdb table lists in-frame clones only, not all of them. Found here are approximately 99,000 clones, roughly nine tenths of them singletons; the top ten hold 0.7% to 0.9%. The V gene's germline CDR1 is MGHRA and CDR2 YSYEKL. CDR3 size: 16 residues. With 4 bases removed from V and 4 bases from J, the gap between germline ends came to 19 bases. This sample was included in a study of T cell changes during pregnancy in multiple sclerosis. The V call is TRBV4-1, the J call TRBJ1-2; D perhaps matches TRBD1 (5 bases). The clonotype originates from a female donor in good health, enrolled as a control in a pregnancy study. This specimen consisted of peripheral blood, obtained in the second trimester of pregnancy. This CDR3 is CASSLQAQGNGYGYTF. CDR3 in DNA: TGCGCCAGCAGCCTCCAAGCCCAGGGTAACGGCTATGGCTACACCTTC.